The source of this TCR beta chain is a study of T cells in Graves' hyperthyroidism and ophthalmopathy. With 12 bases clipped from V and 2 bases from J, the junction kept 15 bases outside the gene matches. Germline V CDR1 and CDR2: KGHDR, SFDVKD. This CDR3 contains 15 residues. TCR beta CDR3 regions were amplified from RNA transcripts. The HTBI set primed first-round TCR CDR3 RT-PCR. TCRdb reprocessed the multiplex PCR reads with MiXCR, giving one entry per CDR3 protein. The data hold 500,000 to 650,000 distinct CDR3 sequences, with approximately 15% observed a single time. The sequenced sample consisted of blood. The chain carries TRBV24-1 and TRBJ2-7; TRBD1 matches 7 bases. The source of this sequence is a woman aged 45-65 years with Graves' ophthalmopathy. CDR3 residues: CAAPGQRGFAYEQYF. DNA for the CDR3: TGTGCCGCTCCGGGACAGCGAGGTTTCGCCTACGAGCAGTACTTC.